The TCR beta chain described here comes from a study of cytomegalovirus exposure and HLA in healthy donors. Study-wide points: Associated with cytomegalovirus, according to the listing, were around 170 TCR beta chains. Most TCR sequences were uncommon, yet certain public TCRs appeared in many donors.

It was the roughly 110-subject validation cohort, separate from the roughly 700-subject first cohort, to which the donors belonged. CDR3 length: 16 amino acids. Between the trimmed V and J ends, which lost 5 bases and 4 bases, there was a span of 20 bases. Germline loops: CDR1 SEHNR, CDR2 FQNEAQ (reference sequence). TCRdb keeps only in-frame clones here, not all; method: immunoSEQ multiplex PCR. The table shows 120,000 or so clones, with approximately 91% occurring only once. This clone was seen once. Antigen specificity is unknown. Material for sequencing was PBMCs. This receptor was identified in a man younger than 35 in good health and CMV-seropositive. The chain links TRBV7-9 to TRBJ1-1, with TRBD1 as a possible D gene (5 bases). CDR3 in amino acids: CASSLPGGLRSTEAFF. CDR3 sequence (DNA): TGTGCCAGCAGCCTCCCCGGGGGTCTGCGGAGCACTGAAGCTTTCTTT. Variable domain in full (rest from reference TRBV7-9 and TRBJ1-1): DTGVSQNPRHKITKRGQNVTFRCDPISEHNRLYWYRQTLGQGPEFLTYFQNEAQLEKSRLLSDRFSAERPKGSFSTLEIQRTEQGDSAMYLCASSLPGGLRSTEAFFGQGTRLTVV.